One TCR beta chain is described in this entry. What it recognizes is unknown. The data belong to a study of T cell responses to AZD1222 COVID-19 vaccine. Study information: It was second doses at about 4 or about 12 weeks that were pooled.

Sequencing used immunoSEQ multiplex PCR; TCRdb keeps in-frame clones, though not all of them. The table lists 130,000 or so clones, roughly 85% of them singletons. Broader study findings: At baseline, just a handful of AZD1222 recipients tested seropositive. Reports indicate that nearly half of spike-specific TCRs are directed at unmutated variant regions.

The germline V gene encodes CDR1 MNHNS and CDR2 SASEGT. The CDR3 consists of 16 residues. Trimming removed 2 bases from V and 2 bases from J, with 15 bases in between. The material was peripheral blood, obtained on day 0 of AZD1222 vaccination. This TCR was recovered from an adult in good health. V is TRBV6-1 and J is TRBJ1-2, with D unclear. Here the CDR3 reads CASSERQARANYGYTF. Here the CDR3 DNA reads TGTGCCAGCAGTGAAAGGCAGGCTAGAGCAAACTATGGCTACACCTTC.